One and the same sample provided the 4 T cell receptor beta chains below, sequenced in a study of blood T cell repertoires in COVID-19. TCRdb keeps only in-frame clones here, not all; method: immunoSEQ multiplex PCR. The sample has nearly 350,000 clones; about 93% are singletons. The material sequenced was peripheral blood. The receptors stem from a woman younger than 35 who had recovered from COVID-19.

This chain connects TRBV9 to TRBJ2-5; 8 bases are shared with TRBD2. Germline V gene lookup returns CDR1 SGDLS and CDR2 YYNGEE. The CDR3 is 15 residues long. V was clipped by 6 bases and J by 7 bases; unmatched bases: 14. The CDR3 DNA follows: TGTGCCAGCAACAGAGGGGGGACTAGAACGGGGACCCAGTACTTC. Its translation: CASNRGGTRTGTQYF.

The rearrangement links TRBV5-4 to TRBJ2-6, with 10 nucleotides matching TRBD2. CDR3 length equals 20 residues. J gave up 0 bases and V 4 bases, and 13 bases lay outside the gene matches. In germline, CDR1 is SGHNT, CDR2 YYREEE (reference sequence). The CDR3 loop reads CASSKGSGRGLSSGANVLTF. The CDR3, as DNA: TGTGCCAGCAGCAAGGGGAGCGGGAGGGGTCTTAGCTCTGGGGCCAACGTCCTGACTTTC.

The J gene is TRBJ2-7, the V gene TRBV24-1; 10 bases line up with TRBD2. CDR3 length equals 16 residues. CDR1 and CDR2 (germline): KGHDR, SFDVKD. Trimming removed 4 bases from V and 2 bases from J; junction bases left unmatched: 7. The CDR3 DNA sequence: TGTGCCACCAGTGACCCTAGCGGGAGTGGAACCTACGAGCAGTACGTC. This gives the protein CATSDPSGSGTYEQYV.

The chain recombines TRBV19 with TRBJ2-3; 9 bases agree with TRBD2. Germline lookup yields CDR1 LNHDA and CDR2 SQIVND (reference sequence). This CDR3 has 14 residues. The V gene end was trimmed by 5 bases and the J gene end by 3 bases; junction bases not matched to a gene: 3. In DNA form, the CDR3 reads TGTGCCAGTAGTCCAAGCGGGGGGACAGATACGCAGTATTTT. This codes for CASSPSGGTDTQYF.